This T cell receptor beta chain is from a study of T cell changes during pregnancy in multiple sclerosis. Clones were sequenced by immunoSEQ multiplex PCR, and TCRdb holds only the in-frame ones, with some missing. The data contain some 75,000 clones, nearly 95% of them singletons. This CDR3 is built from 15 residues. Trimming took 0 bases from V and 3 from J, leaving 12 bases between them. The germline gives CDR1 SGHRS, CDR2 YFSETQ. The sequence derives from a female donor with multiple sclerosis, enrolled in a pregnancy study. Material: peripheral blood, obtained in the second trimester of pregnancy. The chain carries TRBV5-1 and TRBJ1-1, with unresolved D. The CDR3 sequence: CASSLEGRGYTEAFF. CDR3 sequence (DNA): TGCGCCAGCAGCTTGGAGGGCCGAGGGTACACTGAAGCTTTCTTT.